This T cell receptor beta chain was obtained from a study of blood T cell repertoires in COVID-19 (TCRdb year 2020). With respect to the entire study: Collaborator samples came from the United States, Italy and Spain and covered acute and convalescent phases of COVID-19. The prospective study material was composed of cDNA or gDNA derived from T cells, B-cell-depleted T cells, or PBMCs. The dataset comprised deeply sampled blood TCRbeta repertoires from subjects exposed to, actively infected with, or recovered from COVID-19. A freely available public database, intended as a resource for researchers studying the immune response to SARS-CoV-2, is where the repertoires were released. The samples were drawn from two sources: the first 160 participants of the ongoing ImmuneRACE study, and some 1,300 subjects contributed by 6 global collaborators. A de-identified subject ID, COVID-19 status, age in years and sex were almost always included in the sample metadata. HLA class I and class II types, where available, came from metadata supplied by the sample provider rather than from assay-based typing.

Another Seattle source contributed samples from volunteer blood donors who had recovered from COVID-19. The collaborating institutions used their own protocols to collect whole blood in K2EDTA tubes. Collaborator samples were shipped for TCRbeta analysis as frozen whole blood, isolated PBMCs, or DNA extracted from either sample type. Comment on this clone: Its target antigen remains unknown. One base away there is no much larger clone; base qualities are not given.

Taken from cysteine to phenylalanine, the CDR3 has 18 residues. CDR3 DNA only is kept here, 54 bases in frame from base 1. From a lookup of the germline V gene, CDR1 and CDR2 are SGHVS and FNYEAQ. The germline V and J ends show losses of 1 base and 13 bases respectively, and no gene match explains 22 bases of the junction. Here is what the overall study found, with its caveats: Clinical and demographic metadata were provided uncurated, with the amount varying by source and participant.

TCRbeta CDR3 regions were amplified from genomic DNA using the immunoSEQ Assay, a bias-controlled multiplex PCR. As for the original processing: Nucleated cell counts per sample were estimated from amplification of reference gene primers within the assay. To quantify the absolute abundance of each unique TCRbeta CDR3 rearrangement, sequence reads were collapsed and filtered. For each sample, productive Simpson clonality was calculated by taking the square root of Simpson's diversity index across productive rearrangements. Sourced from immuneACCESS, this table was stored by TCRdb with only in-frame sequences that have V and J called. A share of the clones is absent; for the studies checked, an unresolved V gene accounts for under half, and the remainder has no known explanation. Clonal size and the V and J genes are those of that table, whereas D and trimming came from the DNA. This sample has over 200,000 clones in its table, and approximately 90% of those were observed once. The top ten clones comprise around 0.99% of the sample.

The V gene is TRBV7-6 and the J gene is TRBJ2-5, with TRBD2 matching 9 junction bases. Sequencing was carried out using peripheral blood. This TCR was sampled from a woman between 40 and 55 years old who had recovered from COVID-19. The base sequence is TGTGCCAGCAGCTTAGGTCCTGGGTCCAGCGCGGGAGGGCTCCAGGGGTACTTC. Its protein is CASSLGPGSSAGGLQGYF.